Sequencing of this T cell receptor beta chain was carried out in a study of CD8 T cells in ankylosing spondylitis. The study, taken as a whole, reports: Certain motif variants had earlier appeared in reactive arthritis synovial fluid and blood. It was reported that disease-linked clones were significantly enriched in matched ankylosing spondylitis synovial fluid. Ankylosing spondylitis blood seemed to carry a telltale TCR beta motif made of roughly eight highly homologous variants.

The CDR3 has 14 amino acids. V lost 6 bases, J lost 3 bases, and 2 bases stayed unmatched. Germline V gives CDR1 MNHEY, CDR2 SMNVEV (reference sequence). A remark on this clonotype: Its antigen remains unidentified.

Using quantitative 5'-RACE with molecular barcodes, the authors made TCR beta libraries. TCRdb itself ran the 5' RACE reads through MiXCR, one entry per CDR3 protein. This table has about 540,000 distinct CDR3 sequences, more than 9.5% appearing once. Material for sequencing was blood, either unsorted or a sorted T cell fraction (not recorded which). The chain joins TRBV27 to TRBJ2-7, with TRBD2 identical over 13 bases. The TCR sequence derives from a male donor with ankylosing spondylitis. CDR3 bases: TGTGCCAGCAGGGGACTAGCGGGAATCTACGAGCAGTACTTC. It specifies CASRGLAGIYEQYF.